This is a list of T cell receptor beta chains from one sample in a study of cytomegalovirus exposure and HLA in healthy donors. Assay: immunoSEQ multiplex PCR; the TCRdb copy retains only in-frame clones and omits some. The sample holds about 170,000 clones; around 72% are singletons and the top ten take roughly 7.1%. The sequencing sample was made of PBMCs. Every receptor here comes from a man between 40 and 49 years old in good health and CMV-seropositive. CDR3s include the opening cysteine and the closing phenylalanine or tryptophan. Each record gives: CDR3 protein, D gene, CDR3 length, V gene, J gene, clone size. A D gene is named only where the DNA matches it firmly. Only part of the rows carry a size: once, few, many, or a class if the clone is expanded.

CASSPQDREGEQFF	-	14	TRBV5-4	TRBJ2-1	-
CASSDNYNSPLHF	-	13	TRBV6-1	TRBJ1-6	-
CASSLGTGGRRDEKLFF	TRBD1	17	TRBV7-9	TRBJ1-4	-
CASSHSFRDRGLSEAFF	TRBD1	17	TRBV4-1	TRBJ1-1	-
CASSYSGTSSTETQYF	TRBD2	16	TRBV6-5	TRBJ2-5	-
CASSGQRGDTEAFF	-	14	TRBV9	TRBJ1-1	-
CASRTGPTYGYTF	-	13	TRBV2	TRBJ1-2	few
CASRRGSNSPLHF	-	13	TRBV19	TRBJ1-6	-
CASSQRENTEAFF	-	13	TRBV4-1	TRBJ1-1	-
CATSRAVLWTYGYTF	-	15	TRBV15	TRBJ1-2	-
CASTKGQGAYEQYF	TRBD1	14	TRBV19	TRBJ2-7	-
CASSPRVWNTEAFF	-	14	TRBV7-2	TRBJ1-1	-
CASSFPGMNTEAFF	-	14	TRBV7-6	TRBJ1-1	-
CASSLASGSTDTQYF	TRBD2	15	TRBV5-1	TRBJ2-3	-
CSARGGTEAFF	-	11	TRBV20-1	TRBJ1-1	-
CAWSPTATNEKLFF	-	14	TRBV30	TRBJ1-4	-
CASSYRGGFGQPQHF	TRBD1	15	TRBV7-2	TRBJ1-5	-
CASSQDPAGTGDGYTF	TRBD1	16	TRBV4-3	TRBJ1-2	-